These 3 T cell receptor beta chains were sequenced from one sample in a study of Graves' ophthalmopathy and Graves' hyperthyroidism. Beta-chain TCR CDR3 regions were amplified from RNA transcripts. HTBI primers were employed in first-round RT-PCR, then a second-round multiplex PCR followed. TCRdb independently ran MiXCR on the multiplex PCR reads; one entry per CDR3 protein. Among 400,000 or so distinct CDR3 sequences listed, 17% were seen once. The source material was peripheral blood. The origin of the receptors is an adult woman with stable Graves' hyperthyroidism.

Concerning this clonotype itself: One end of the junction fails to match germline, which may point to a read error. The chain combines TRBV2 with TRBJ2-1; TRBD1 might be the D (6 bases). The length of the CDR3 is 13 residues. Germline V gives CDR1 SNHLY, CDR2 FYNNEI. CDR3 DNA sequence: TGTGCCACCGCCGGGACATCCTACAATGAGAAGTTCTTC. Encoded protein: CATAGTSYNEKFF.

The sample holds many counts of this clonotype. The CDR3 sequence is CASSQGSRDNQPQHF. The CDR3 DNA reads TGTGCCAGCAGCCAAGGGTCCAGGGACAATCAGCCCCAGCATTTT. The rearrangement uses TRBV3-1 and TRBJ1-5, with a possible D match to TRBD1 (5 bases). The CDR3 extends over 15 amino acids. Germline values: CDR1 LGHDT, CDR2 YNNKEL (reference sequence). Trimming removed 1 base from V and 3 bases from J, with 10 bases in between.

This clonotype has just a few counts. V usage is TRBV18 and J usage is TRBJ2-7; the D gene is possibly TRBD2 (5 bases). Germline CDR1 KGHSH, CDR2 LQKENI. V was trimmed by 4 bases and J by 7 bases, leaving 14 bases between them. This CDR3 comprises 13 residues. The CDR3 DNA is TGTGCCAGCTCACAGTTGAGGGCCGAGGAGCAGTACTTC. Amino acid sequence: CASSQLRAEEQYF. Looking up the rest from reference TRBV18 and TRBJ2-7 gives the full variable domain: NAGVMQNPRHLVRRRGQEARLRCSPMKGHSHVYWYRQLPEEGLKFMVYLQKENIIDESGMPKERFSAEFPKEGPSILRIQQVVRGDSAAYFCASSQLRAEEQYFGPGTRLTVT.